The T cell receptor (beta chain) under discussion was sequenced for a study of blood T cells in healthy people across ages. Germline trimming cut 5 bases from V and 7 bases from J; bases unmatched to any gene: 9. CDR3 size: 14 residues. The germline gives CDR1 SQVTM, CDR2 ANQGSEA. Researchers report isolating at least 7 million PBMCs per sample. Total RNA, at least 6 micrograms per sample, came from PBMCs. General study results and limits: Significant beta diversity loss was already apparent by age around 36, declining roughly linearly.

A note on this clonotype: Its specificity is unknown.

The second PCR ran about 6 to 12 cycles with a sample-barcoded 5' primer and J-beta primers. Every cDNA molecule bore a tag from a template-switch adaptor containing 12 random nucleotides. TCRdb re-called the 5' RACE reads with MiXCR, one entry per CDR3 protein. The table shows approximately 690,000 distinct CDR3 sequences, with about 43% occurring only once. J is TRBJ2-2 and V is TRBV29-1; 8 bases agree with TRBD1. The sample taken for sequencing was blood. The clonotype was recovered from a man older than 75 in good health. CDR3 sequence: CSVLPGGRGGELFF. CDR3 DNA: TGCAGCGTTCTGCCAGGGGGCAGGGGCGGGGAGCTGTTTTTT.